This record covers a single TCR beta chain. Its matching antigen is unknown. PCR was performed using 60 Vbeta and 13 Jbeta primers. Using immunoSEQ multiplex PCR, the repertoire was profiled, and TCRdb retains in-frame clones only, with some absent. The sample shows about 160,000 clones, more than 60% of them seen only once. The data stem from a study of cytomegalovirus exposure and HLA in healthy donors. The V segment lost 5 bases and the J segment 4 bases; nucleotides outside the gene matches: 21. The CDR3 loop spans 20 amino acids. Germline lookup yields CDR1 ENHRY and CDR2 SYGVKD. Study-wide points: The study designated some 180 TCR beta chains cytomegalovirus-associated. Sequencing depth roughly uniform across donors was assumed in presence/absence analyses. An analysis done earlier found most TCR beta V segments productive about 87% or about 30% of the time.

The clonotype comes from a woman in her twenties or thirties in good health and CMV-seronegative. The chain combines TRBV10-3 with TRBJ2-2; TRBD2 agrees at 8 bases. Material: PBMCs. The CDR3 DNA is TGTGCCATCAGTCCCCGGGAGGGGAAAAGGTCCGGGGCGGGCACCGGGGAGCTGTTTTTT. Translating gives CAISPREGKRSGAGTGELFF.